This section outlines one TCR beta chain sequence together with its context. The antigen is not known. Generated by immunoSEQ multiplex PCR, the TCRdb table keeps only in-frame clones and is missing some. The repertoire has tens of thousands of clones, roughly 90% of them found once; the top ten carry 18%. These data come from a study of T cells in localized non-small cell lung cancer. Overall study findings and caveats: A denser population of T cells in blood accompanied longer overall survival. Uninvolved nearby lung showed the greatest T cell clonality, exceeding that found in tumor. The appearance of a median approximately 57 of the top 100 tumor clones was seen in adjacent lung. A single tumor region was sequenced, leaving heterogeneity possible.

The TCR sequence derives from a male donor older than 55 with stage III squamous cell lung carcinoma. Material: peripheral blood, obtained before any cancer treatment.

The CDR3 coding sequence is TGTGCCAGCAGTCAACGAGAAAAACTGTTTTTT. This translates into CASSQREKLFF. This chain joins TRBV2 and TRBJ1-4; D uncertain. Germline CDR1 reads SNHLY; CDR2 reads FYNNEI. Deletions cut 5 bases from V and 8 bases from J, with 6 bases between. There are 11 residues in the CDR3.